A selection of T cell receptor beta chains follows, all from one sample in a study of blood T cell repertoires in COVID-19. Clones were read by immunoSEQ multiplex PCR, and TCRdb kept only the in-frame ones, dropping some. The sample has some 230,000 clones, 80% to 90% seen once. The sequenced material came from peripheral blood. All receptors derive from a woman aged 55-70 years who had recovered from COVID-19. The CDR3 runs from the conserved cysteine through the conserved F or W. D genes are given only for firm matches. The listing skips clone size in some rows; elsewhere it reads once, few, many or a size class.

TRBJ1-5	TRBV30	TRBD1	NA	CAWSLDRDLNSNQPQHF	TGTGCCTGGAGCCTGGACAGGGACCTAAATAGCAATCAGCCCCAGCATTTT
TRBJ2-1	TRBV14	TRBD2	NA	CASSVIAGSYNEQFF	TGTGCCAGCAGCGTAATAGCGGGGTCCTACAATGAGCAGTTCTTC
TRBJ2-7	TRBV7-9	NA	NA	CASSLASTSYEQYF	TGTGCCAGCAGCTTAGCAAGCACTTCCTACGAGCAGTACTTC
TRBJ1-2	TRBV5-6	NA	NA	CASSLQGINYGYTF	TGTGCCAGCAGCTTGCAGGGGATTAACTATGGCTACACCTTC
TRBJ2-5	TRBV5-4	NA	NA	CASSLSRLGDETQYF	TGTGCCAGCAGCTTAAGTCGGCTAGGCGATGAGACCCAGTACTTC
TRBJ1-5	TRBV27	NA	NA	CASSRYRSNQPQHF	TGTGCCAGCAGTCGATACAGATCCAATCAGCCCCAGCATTTT
TRBJ2-4	TRBV5-8	TRBD1	NA	CASSFDRELAKNIQYF	TGTGCCAGCAGCTTTGACAGGGAACTAGCCAAAAACATTCAGTACTTC
TRBJ1-2	TRBV7-9	NA	NA	CASSLGHLYGYTF	TGTGCCAGCAGCTTAGGACATCTCTATGGCTACACCTTC
TRBJ2-3	TRBV5-4	NA	NA	CASSLVGGDTQYF	TGTGCCAGCAGCTTGGTGGGGGGAGATACGCAGTATTTT
TRBJ2-1	TRBV5-4	TRBD2	NA	CASSRGLAGKKGEQFF	TGTGCCAGCAGCCGTGGACTAGCGGGGAAGAAAGGTGAGCAGTTCTTC
TRBJ2-5	TRBV11-2	TRBD2	NA	CASSLAGGREETQYF	TGTGCCAGCAGCTTAGCGGGGGGGCGGGAAGAGACCCAGTACTTC
TRBJ2-1	TRBV30	TRBD1	once	CAWSVGGTGVREQFF	TGTGCCTGGAGTGTGGGGGGGACAGGGGTACGTGAGCAGTTCTTC
TRBJ1-1	TRBV6-5	NA	NA	CASSYSQGLTNTEAFF	TGTGCCAGCAGTTACAGCCAGGGCCTGACGAACACTGAAGCTTTCTTT
TRBJ2-1	TRBV27	TRBD2	NA	CASSTVTSGNEQFF	TGTGCCAGCAGCACGGTGACTAGCGGCAATGAGCAGTTCTTC
TRBJ2-1	TRBV2	TRBD2	NA	CATPTLAGSYNEQFF	TGTGCCACACCTACTCTAGCGGGGTCCTACAATGAGCAGTTCTTC
TRBJ2-1	TRBV19	TRBD1	NA	CASSGTGFKETQFF	TGTGCCAGTAGCGGGACAGGGTTTAAGGAAACCCAGTTCTTC
TRBJ1-5	TRBV2	TRBD1	NA	CASSDVWTGDQPQHF	TGTGCCAGCAGTGACGTTTGGACAGGGGATCAGCCCCAGCATTTT
TRBJ1-1	TRBV29-1	NA	NA	CSVKNTEAFF	TGCAGCGTCAAAAACACTGAAGCTTTCTTT
TRBJ2-1	TRBV2	NA	NA	CASTRGSYNEQFF	TGTGCCAGTACCCGGGGCTCCTACAATGAGCAGTTCTTC
TRBJ2-2	TRBV29-1	TRBD2	NA	CSINTGTSGVTGELFF	TGCAGCATTAATACCGGGACTAGCGGCGTCACCGGGGAGCTGTTTTTT
TRBJ1-2	TRBV6-5	NA	once	CASKRGAGMNGYTF	TGTGCCAGCAAAAGGGGTGCGGGGATGAATGGCTACACCTTC
TRBJ2-1	TRBV5-1	NA	NA	CASSFFSLGGSSYNEQFF	TGCGCCAGCAGCTTTTTCTCGCTGGGGGGAAGCTCCTACAATGAGCAGTTCTTC
TRBJ2-3	TRBV5-4	NA	once	CASLPRGAGLTDTQYF	TGTGCCAGTCTCCCTAGGGGTGCAGGACTAACAGATACGCAGTATTTT
TRBJ1-1	TRBV10-3	NA	few	CAISVRQVSEAFF	TGTGCCATCAGTGTCAGACAGGTTTCTGAAGCTTTCTTT
TRBJ2-2	TRBV2	TRBD1	NA	CASSHDRGLTGELFF	TGTGCCAGCAGTCATGACAGGGGGCTCACCGGGGAGCTGTTTTTT
TRBJ2-2	TRBV11-2	NA	NA	CASTPPGRGNTGELFF	TGTGCCAGCACTCCCCCTGGCAGGGGGAACACCGGGGAGCTGTTTTTT
TRBJ1-2	TRBV18	NA	NA	CASSPGDYGYTF	TGTGCCAGCTCACCGGGCGACTATGGCTACACCTTC
TRBJ2-7	TRBV7-6	TRBD2	NA	CASSPSTSGGVHEQYF	TGTGCCAGCAGCCCCTCGACTAGCGGGGGGGTACACGAGCAGTACTTC
TRBJ1-2	TRBV4-1	TRBD1	NA	CASSQRQTGDYGYTF	TGCGCCAGCAGCCAACGACAGACAGGGGACTATGGCTACACCTTC
TRBJ1-2	TRBV4-1	NA	NA	CATQGIGKNYGYTF	TGCGCCACCCAGGGAATAGGCAAGAACTATGGCTACACCTTC
TRBJ1-2	TRBV30	NA	NA	CAWSALGEGYTF	TGTGCCTGGAGTGCCCTAGGGGAAGGCTACACCTTC
TRBJ2-1	TRBV9	NA	NA	CASSVRGENEQFF	TGTGCCAGCAGCGTAAGGGGTGAGAATGAGCAGTTCTTC
TRBJ2-3	TRBV19	TRBD2	NA	CASTNLNPAGDTDTQYF	TGTGCCAGTACTAACCTTAATCCAGCGGGGGACACAGATACGCAGTATTTT
TRBJ1-3	TRBV4-2	NA	NA	CASSQQKGPPGNTIYF	TGTGCCAGCAGCCAACAGAAGGGGCCCCCAGGAAACACCATATATTTT
TRBJ1-5	TRBV6-1	TRBD1	once	CASSEGQGAGQPQHF	TGTGCCAGCAGTGAAGGACAGGGGGCAGGTCAGCCCCAGCATTTT
TRBJ1-5	TRBV7-2	NA	once	CASSLAGRQNQPQHF	TGTGCCAGCAGCTTAGCCGGGAGACAAAATCAGCCCCAGCATTTT
TRBJ1-1	TRBV4-2	NA	NA	CASSQEWTIRTEAFF	TGTGCCAGCAGCCAAGAGTGGACAATTCGAACTGAAGCTTTCTTT
TRBJ2-1	TRBV27	NA	NA	CASTIRRGSYNEQFF	TGTGCCAGCACCATCCGGCGGGGTTCCTACAATGAGCAGTTCTTC
TRBJ2-7	TRBV5-8	TRBD1	NA	CASSGGQSYEQYF	TGTGCCAGCAGCGGGGGACAGAGCTACGAGCAGTACTTC
TRBJ1-1	TRBV7-8	NA	NA	CASSLVRVVSTEAFF	TGTGCCAGCAGCTTAGTCCGGGTGGTCAGCACTGAAGCTTTCTTT
TRBJ2-2	TRBV5-5	TRBD2	NA	CASSLVLAGTGELFF	TGTGCCAGCAGCTTGGTTCTAGCGGGCACCGGGGAGCTGTTTTTT
TRBJ1-1	TRBV30	NA	NA	CAWSPWRGGVTEAFF	TGTGCCTGGAGTCCATGGAGAGGGGGAGTCACTGAAGCTTTCTTT
TRBJ2-1	TRBV9	TRBD2	NA	CASSVAFGSGGPTDEQFF	TGTGCCAGCAGCGTAGCTTTCGGAAGCGGGGGGCCGACAGATGAGCAGTTCTTC
TRBJ1-2	TRBV7-9	NA	NA	CALGGRGHGYTF	TGTGCCCTAGGGGGAAGAGGGCATGGCTACACCTTC
TRBJ1-2	TRBV9	NA	NA	CASSVSPRPNYGYTF	TGTGCCAGCAGCGTCTCCCCCCGTCCTAACTATGGCTACACCTTC
TRBJ2-1	TRBV24-1	NA	NA	CATSEGGQYNEQFF	TGTGCCACCAGTGAAGGGGGTCAGTACAATGAGCAGTTCTTC
TRBJ1-5	TRBV20-1	NA	NA	CSASSGDNQPQHF	TGCAGTGCTAGTTCAGGGGACAATCAGCCCCAGCATTTT
TRBJ2-5	TRBV5-1	NA	NA	CASSSDSFAETQYF	TGCGCCAGCAGCTCCGACAGTTTCGCGGAGACCCAGTACTTC